Below are 4 T cell receptor beta chains sequenced from a single sample in a study of cytomegalovirus exposure and HLA in healthy donors. PCR involved 60 Vbeta and 13 Jbeta primers. Profiling relied on immunoSEQ multiplex PCR, and the TCRdb table lists in-frame clones only, not all of them. This table holds 200,000 to 300,000 clones, around 76% found once. The specimen was PBMCs. The receptors come from a woman aged 40 to 50 in good health and CMV-seropositive.

The rearrangement links TRBV6-5 to TRBJ1-6; the D gene is possibly TRBD1 (6 bases). With 2 bases removed from V and 7 bases from J, the gap between germline ends came to 9 bases. This CDR3 comprises 14 residues. Per the germline V gene, CDR1 is MNHEY and CDR2 is SVGAGI. The CDR3 is CASSYGDKNSPLHF. The CDR3 nucleotides read TGTGCCAGCAGTTACGGGGACAAGAATTCACCCCTCCACTTT.

This chain joins TRBV30 and TRBJ2-4; D may be TRBD1 (6 bases). Deletions cut 1 base from V and 0 bases from J, with 13 bases between. Germline lookup yields CDR1 GTSNPN and CDR2 SVGIG (reference sequence). The CDR3 consists of 16 residues. The CDR3 nucleotides are TGTGCCTGGAGTGGAGGACAGTTTCTAGCCAAAAACATTCAGTACTTC. Protein product: CAWSGGQFLAKNIQYF. Variable domain in full (rest from reference TRBV30 and TRBJ2-4): SQTIHQWPATLVQPVGSPLSLECTVEGTSNPNLYWYRQAAGRGLQLLFYSVGIGQISSEVPQNLSASRPQDRQFILSSKKLLLSDSGFYLCAWSGGQFLAKNIQYFGAGTRLSVL.

J is TRBJ2-3 and V is TRBV9; TRBD2 is a possible D gene (6 bases). Germline loops: CDR1 SGDLS, CDR2 YYNGEE. This CDR3 spans 14 amino acids. V was shortened by 1 base and J by 3 bases, with 9 bases between the two germline ends. The DNA of the CDR3 is TGTGCCAGCAGCGTAAGCGGGCTGACAGATACGCAGTATTTT. This translates into CASSVSGLTDTQYF.

The CDR3 bases are TGTGCCAGCAGCGTAAGACAGGGGGCCTACGAGCAGTACTTC. Translation: CASSVRQGAYEQYF. This chain connects TRBV9 to TRBJ2-7; 9 nucleotides match TRBD1. The CDR3 spans 14 residues. Germline loops: CDR1 SGDLS, CDR2 YYNGEE. V was clipped by 1 base and J by 2 bases; unmatched bases: 1.